These 8 T cell receptor beta chains originate from one sample sequenced in a study of T cell responses to AZD1222 COVID-19 vaccine. Clones were sequenced by immunoSEQ multiplex PCR, and TCRdb holds only the in-frame ones, with some missing. The profile shows approximately 100,000 clones, about 90% of them singletons. The sequences come from peripheral blood, collected on day 0 of AZD1222 vaccination. Receptors originate from an adult in good health.

This clone occurred a few times. The chain links TRBV5-1 to TRBJ2-1, with unresolved D. The CDR3 covers 14 residues. V lost 0 bases to trimming and J lost 7 bases, with 11 bases between them. The V gene's germline CDR1 is SGHRS and CDR2 YFSETQ. CDR3 nucleotides: TGCGCCAGCAGCTTGGGGAGTCCCGGGAATGAGCAGTTCTTC. Translating it yields CASSLGSPGNEQFF. Filled out from reference TRBV5-1 and TRBJ2-1, the complete variable domain reads KAGVTQTPRYLIKTRGQQVTLSCSPISGHRSVSWYQQTPGQGLQFLFEYFSETQRNKGNFPGRFSGRQFSNSRSEMNVSTLELGDSALYLCASSLGSPGNEQFFGPGTRLTVL.

The sample holds one count of this clone. V and J are TRBV7-6 and TRBJ1-1; 9 bases agree with TRBD1. J gave up 2 bases and V 5 bases, and 3 bases lay outside the gene matches. The V gene's germline CDR1 is SGHVS and CDR2 FNYEAQ. This CDR3 contains 14 residues. The CDR3 spells CASSQGQGNTEAFF. The DNA of the CDR3 is TGTGCCAGCAGCCAGGGACAGGGCAACACTGAAGCTTTCTTT.

The chain joins TRBV19 to TRBJ2-3; TRBD1 aligns across 7 bases. Germline V gene sequence: CDR1 LNHDA, CDR2 SQIVND (reference sequence). V lost 2 bases to trimming and J lost 6 bases; unmatched junction nucleotides: 8. The CDR3 extends over 15 amino acids. The CDR3 DNA follows: TGTGCCAGTAGTATAAACGACAGGGTTGGTGATACGCAGTATTTT. It specifies CASSINDRVGDTQYF.

V and J are TRBV7-9 and TRBJ2-3, with unresolved D. V was pared by 5 bases and J by 2 bases, with 5 bases between. CDR3 length equals 12 residues. From germline, CDR1 is SEHNR and CDR2 FQNEAQ (reference sequence). The CDR3 reads CASSENTDTQYF. DNA of the CDR3: TGTGCCAGCAGCGAAAACACAGATACGCAGTATTTT.

The genes are TRBV29-1 and TRBJ2-1, with 7 nucleotides matching TRBD2. With 4 bases clipped from V and 5 bases from J, the junction kept 2 bases outside the gene matches. CDR3 length equals 12 residues. The germline CDR1 and CDR2 sequences are SQVTM and ANQGSEA. CDR3 protein: CSVGLANNEQFF. The CDR3 DNA is TGCAGCGTTGGACTAGCTAACAATGAGCAGTTCTTC.

The DNA of the CDR3 is TGTGCCAGCAGCCGGGGGGGGCAGGAGGACCCCCGGGGCTACAATCAGCCCCAGCATTTT. Its protein is CASSRGGQEDPRGYNQPQHF. V is TRBV2 and J is TRBJ1-5; perhaps TRBD1 as D (6 bases). The CDR3 is 20 amino acids. V lost 6 bases and J lost 3, with 30 bases in between. Germline V gene data show CDR1 as SNHLY and CDR2 as FYNNEI.

The gene calls are TRBV20-1 and TRBJ1-1, with D perhaps matching TRBD1 (5 bases). The CDR3 covers 14 residues. Trimming took 3 bases from V and 4 from J, leaving 15 bases between them. Per the germline V gene, CDR1 is DFQATT and CDR2 is SNEGSKA (reference sequence). The chain's CDR3 is CSASNPFGGTEAFF. The CDR3 DNA reads TGCAGTGCTAGTAACCCATTTGGGGGCACTGAAGCTTTCTTT.

This clone was detected a few times. The CDR3 spells CASSRQNTDTQYF. CDR3 bases: TGTGCCAGCAGTCGACAGAACACAGATACGCAGTATTTT. The chain recombines TRBV2 with TRBJ2-3; TRBD1 is a possible D gene (5 bases). In germline, CDR1 is SNHLY, CDR2 FYNNEI. V lost 5 bases, J lost 2 bases, and 8 bases lay in between. This CDR3 has 13 amino acids.